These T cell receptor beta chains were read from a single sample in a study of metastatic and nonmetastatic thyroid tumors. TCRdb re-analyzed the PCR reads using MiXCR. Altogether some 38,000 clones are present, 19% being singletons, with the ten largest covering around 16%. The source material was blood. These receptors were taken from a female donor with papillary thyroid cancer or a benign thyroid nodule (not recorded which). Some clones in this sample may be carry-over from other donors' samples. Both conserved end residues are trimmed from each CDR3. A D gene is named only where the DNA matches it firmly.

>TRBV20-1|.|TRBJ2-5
SGWTDQETQY
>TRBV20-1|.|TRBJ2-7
SAVRTGTEQY
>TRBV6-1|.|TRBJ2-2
ASTPGIWDLF
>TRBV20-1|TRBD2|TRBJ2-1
SSSGLVGVDEQF
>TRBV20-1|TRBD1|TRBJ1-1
SASSLGTGGIGPGAF
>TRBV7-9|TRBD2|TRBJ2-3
ASSLTSGSDTQY
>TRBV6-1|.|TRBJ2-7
ASSPGLAAYEQY
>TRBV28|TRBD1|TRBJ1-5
ASIASTGEVQPQR
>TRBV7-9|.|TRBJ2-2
ASSLEGLHTGELF
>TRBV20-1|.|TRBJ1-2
SAIPDGQYGYT
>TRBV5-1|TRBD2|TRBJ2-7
AIIHSSGEHYEQY
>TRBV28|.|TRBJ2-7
ASSSRDEQY
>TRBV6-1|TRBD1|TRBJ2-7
ASSGPGQGAYEQY
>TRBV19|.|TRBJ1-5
ASSISRARQPQH
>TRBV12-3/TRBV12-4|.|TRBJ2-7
ASSLSESSYEQY
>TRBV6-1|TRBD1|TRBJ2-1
ASWDRYNEQF
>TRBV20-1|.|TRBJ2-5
SARGASRQETQY
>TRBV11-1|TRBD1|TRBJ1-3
ASSLAAGQGGNTIY
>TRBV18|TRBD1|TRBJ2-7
ASSPIPGQVFGQY
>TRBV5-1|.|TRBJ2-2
ASSLAGAGPGELF
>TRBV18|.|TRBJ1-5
ASSPEDSQPQH
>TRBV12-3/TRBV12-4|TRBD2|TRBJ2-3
ASSPSSGMTGTQY
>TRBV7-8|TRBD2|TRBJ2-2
ASSGLSGATGELF
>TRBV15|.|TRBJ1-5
ATSRDRIPVLAPQH
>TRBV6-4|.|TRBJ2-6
ASSDSPGANVLT
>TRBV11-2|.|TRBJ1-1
ASSSLTLNTEAF
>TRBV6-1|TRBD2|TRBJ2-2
ASTPSGSLWGGELF
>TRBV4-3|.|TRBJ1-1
ASSQEGHSLRGTEAF
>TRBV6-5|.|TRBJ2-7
ASSYSAGYEQY
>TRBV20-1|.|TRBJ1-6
SARQYTNSPLH
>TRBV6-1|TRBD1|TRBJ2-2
ASSLLGTGFDTGELF
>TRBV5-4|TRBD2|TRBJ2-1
ASSLRLAGGDEQF
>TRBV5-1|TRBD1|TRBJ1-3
ASSLAGGSPRGNTIY
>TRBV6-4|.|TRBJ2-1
ASSDSPGWVSYNEQF
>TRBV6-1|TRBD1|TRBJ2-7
ASSEYAGTGGYEQY
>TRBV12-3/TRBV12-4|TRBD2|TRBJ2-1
ASIARTSGSSYNEQF
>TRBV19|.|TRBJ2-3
ASGIWGGTPTDTQY
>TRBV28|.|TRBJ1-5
ASTLERGTQPKH
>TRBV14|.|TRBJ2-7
ASSPGGPYEQY
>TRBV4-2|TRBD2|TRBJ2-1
ASSLGLAAYNEQF
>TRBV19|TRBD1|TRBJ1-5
ASRTGQVRAQPQH
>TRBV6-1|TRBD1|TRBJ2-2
ASIDRQGAGELF
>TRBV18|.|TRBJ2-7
ASSLTISYEQY
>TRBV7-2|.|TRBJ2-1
ASSLFSGVGNEQF
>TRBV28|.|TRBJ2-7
ASSFAGNLDEQY
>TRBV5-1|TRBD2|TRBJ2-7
ASGAGLADSYEQY
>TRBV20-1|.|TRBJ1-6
SSAGPSWANSPLH
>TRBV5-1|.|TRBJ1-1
ASSLADGNTEAF
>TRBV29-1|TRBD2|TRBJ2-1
SVSGGDLQFIDEQF
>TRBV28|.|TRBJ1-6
ASRLAMWACSPLH
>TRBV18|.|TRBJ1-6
ASSPNSRVGSPLH
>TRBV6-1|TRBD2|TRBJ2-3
ASRLAGVTDTQY
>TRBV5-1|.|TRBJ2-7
ASSLDTINSYEQY
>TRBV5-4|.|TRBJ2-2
ASSLSPESTGELF
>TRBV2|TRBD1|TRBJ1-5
ASTDRPGGDINQPQH
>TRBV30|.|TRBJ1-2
AWSVTQDGYT
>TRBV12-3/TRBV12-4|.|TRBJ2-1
ASSSRHNEQF